One sample yielded the 9 T cell receptor beta chains listed below, sequenced in a study of T cell repertoires in cytomegalovirus infection. These receptors' antigens are unknown. TCRdb re-called the reads with MiXCR, one entry per CDR3 protein. The sample consists of around 710,000 distinct CDR3 sequences, 25% to 35% of them appearing once. The sequenced sample was cultured CD8+ T cells from PBMCs, obtained from culture after CMV antigen stimulation. The receptors originated from a human donor in good health (CMV status not recorded). Some clones in this sample may be carry-over from other donors' samples.

In the case of this clonotype: Lacking the conserved final phenylalanine or tryptophan, this CDR3 likely reflects a read error. J is TRBJ1-5 and V is TRBV15, with 10 nucleotides matching TRBD1. There are 15 residues in the CDR3. Germline V CDR1 and CDR2: LNHNV, YYDKDF (reference sequence). After removal of 3 bases from V and 9 bases from J, the junction contained 8 bases not matched to a gene. In DNA form, the CDR3 reads TGTGCCACCAGCAGGGACAGGGGGTTTGGAGTGCCCCAGCATTTG. The encoded protein is CATSRDRGFGVPQHL.

The J gene is TRBJ1-1, the V gene TRBV19; no clear D. This CDR3 comprises 16 residues. Germline CDR1 reads LNHDA; CDR2 reads SQIVND (reference sequence). V lost 3 bases and J 1 base, leaving 15 bases between the germline ends. CDR3 coding DNA: TGTGCCAGTAGTATGATCAGCTCCATAGGGAACACTGAAGCTTTCTTT. Protein: CASSMISSIGNTEAFF.

The rearrangement uses TRBV7-6 and TRBJ2-1, with a possible D match to TRBD1 (6 bases). The CDR3 is 13 residues long. V lost 1 base and J 12 bases, leaving 13 bases between the germline ends. Germline V gene sequence: CDR1 SGHVS, CDR2 FNYEAQ. The CDR3 DNA reads as TGTGCCAGCAGCTTAGATCGTCCCAGGGGGCAGTTCTTC. Amino acids: CASSLDRPRGQFF.

J is TRBJ2-5 and V is TRBV7-9; 9 nucleotides align to TRBD1. With V trimmed by 4 bases and J by 2 bases, 5 bases remained unmatched. Germline V CDR1 and CDR2: SEHNR, FQNEAQ (reference sequence). The CDR3 covers 15 residues. CDR3 in amino acids: CASSWDRAFQETQYF. The CDR3 region has the DNA TGTGCCAGCAGCTGGGACAGGGCCTTTCAAGAGACCCAGTACTTC.

The rearrangement uses TRBV20-1 and TRBJ2-4; 8 bases fit TRBD1. Germline CDR1 DFQATT, CDR2 SNEGSKA (reference sequence). V dropped 1 base and J dropped 8; count of bases not matched to a gene: 7. The CDR3 has 14 residues. The CDR3 region has the DNA TGCAGTGCTAGAGTGGACAGGGAAGGGTACATTCAGTACTTC. The encoded protein is CSARVDREGYIQYF.

This chain joins TRBV7-6 and TRBJ2-1; 9 bases map to TRBD1. V lost 4 bases and J lost 3; bases outside the gene matches: 4. The length of the CDR3 is 15 residues. Germline V gene data show CDR1 as SGHVS and CDR2 as FNYEAQ. CDR3 DNA sequence: TGTGCCAGCAGCTCGGACAGGGGAGTCTACAATGAGCAGTTCTTC. Its protein is CASSSDRGVYNEQFF.

The chain combines TRBV10-2 with TRBJ1-2, with D uncertain. The germline V gene encodes CDR1 WSHSY and CDR2 SAAADI. This CDR3 spans 17 amino acids. Trimming took off 4 bases at V and 3 bases at J, with 21 bases between the two ends. CDR3 in DNA: TGCGCCAGCAGTGGGCGGGGAACGGAGCTCACGGACTATGGCTACACCTTC. Protein: CASSGRGTELTDYGYTF.

There are a few counts of this clonotype. The chain is built from TRBV19 and TRBJ2-7, with 11 bases identical to TRBD2. This CDR3 has 15 residues. J gave up 6 bases and V 1 base, and 5 bases lay outside the gene matches. The germline CDR1 and CDR2 sequences are LNHDA and SQIVND (reference sequence). DNA of the CDR3: TGTGCCAGTAGTATAGCGGCTAGCGGGGGGTTCGAGCAGTACTTC. It translates to CASSIAASGGFEQYF.

The J gene is TRBJ2-7, the V gene TRBV5-6; D possibly uses TRBD1 or TRBD2 (6 bases each). The CDR3 sequence is 16 residues long. Trimming took off 4 bases at V and 1 base at J, with 18 bases between the two ends. In germline, CDR1 is SGHDT, CDR2 YYEEEE. The CDR3: CASSVRGLSGSYEQYV. Written as DNA, the CDR3 is TGTGCCAGCAGCGTCAGGGGATTGAGCGGGTCCTACGAGCAGTACGTC.